Described below is a single T cell receptor (beta chain) sequence and its context. Its cognate antigen is unknown. The data were obtained in a study of CD8 T cells in ankylosing spondylitis. MiXCR, applied by TCRdb to the 5' RACE reads, yields one record per CDR3 protein. The profile shows approximately 250,000 distinct CDR3 sequences, about 24% of them singletons. This CDR3 has 15 residues. Germline V gene sequence: CDR1 SGHNT, CDR2 YYREEE (reference sequence). The V segment lost 8 bases and the J segment 4 bases; nucleotides outside the gene matches: 10. Study outcomes and limitations: Disease-linked clones bore a CD8+ phenotype and were relatively rare in peripheral blood.

This TCR was sampled from a male donor with ankylosing spondylitis or in good health (not recorded which). This chain links TRBV5-4 with TRBJ2-3; 10 bases align to TRBD2. The sample comprised blood, either unsorted or a sorted T cell fraction (not recorded which). This CDR3 reads CASCSGGYAADTQYF. CDR3 bases: TGTGCCAGTTGTAGCGGGGGGTATGCGGCAGATACGCAGTATTTT.